This TCR beta chain was found in a study of blood T cell repertoires in COVID-19. The assay was immunoSEQ multiplex PCR, and TCRdb's table has in-frame clones only and misses some. The table shows about 220,000 clones, with roughly 75% occurring only once. Germline CDR1 SGHTA, CDR2 FQGNSA. The CDR3 covers 12 residues. Deletions cut 4 bases from V and 5 bases from J, with 8 bases between. Sequences were obtained from peripheral blood. V usage is TRBV7-2 and J usage is TRBJ1-2; D call uncertain. This sequence originates from a woman between 65 and 79 years old with acute or convalescent COVID-19. Written as DNA, the CDR3 is TGTGCCAGCAGCTCGACTGCTTATGGCTACACCTTC. This translates into CASSSTAYGYTF.